This note documents a single T cell receptor beta chain sequence. What it recognizes is unknown. This sample was included in a study of T cell clonotyping in hematopoietic cell transplantation. The study, taken as a whole, reports: After transplant, recipient diversity fell while pathologically expanded clonotypes grew through day 180. No sorting was done, leaving CD4 and CD8 contributions mixed. Broader posttransplant TCR repertoire diversity was predicted by graft donor and pretransplant recipient Inverse Simpson Index values. Few recipient clonotypes overlapped donors; over 95% were de novo at given depth.

This CDR3 comprises 14 residues. Trimming removed 1 base from V and 3 bases from J, with 9 bases in between. From germline, CDR1 is MGHRA and CDR2 YSYEKL. TCRdb keeps only in-frame clones here, not all; method: immunoSEQ multiplex PCR. The sample contains roughly 13,000 clones, 90% of which appear only once. Sequenced: peripheral blood mononuclear cells. The chain combines TRBV4-1 with TRBJ1-2, with D unclear. The sequence derives from a man aged 25 to 45 in good health. Some clones in this sample may be carry-over from other donors' samples. This CDR3 reads CASSQGHHDYGYTF. The CDR3 DNA reads as TGCGCCAGCAGCCAAGGACACCACGACTATGGCTACACCTTC.